This TCR beta chain was profiled in a study of T cell repertoires in cytomegalovirus infection. For the study at large: CMV infection plus the matching HLA type was flagged by public TCR beta signatures.

This clonotype has at least ten counts. Antigen: not known. Study results and caveats: Adding up the frequency of public TCR beta families identified people who carried CMV plus the relevant HLA. The ex vivo response was dominated by HLA-C-restricted CMV-specific TCR beta clonotypes.

TCRdb reprocessed the reads via MiXCR and lists one record per CDR3 protein. Altogether 200,000 to 250,000 distinct CDR3 sequences are present, 9% to 15% being singletons, with the ten largest covering 1.5% to 2%. Germline loops: CDR1 SGHTA, CDR2 FQGNSA. This CDR3 region has 14 residues. V shed 5 bases, J shed 7 bases, and the junction held 5 bases outside the gene matches. V gene TRBV7-2 combines with J gene TRBJ1-5; 10 bases line up with TRBD1. The sequence derives from a human donor in good health (CMV status not recorded). Some clones in this sample may be carry-over from other donors' samples. Sample: PBMCs. CDR3 bases: TGTGCCAGCAGCAAGACAGGGGGCATCCAGCCCCAGCATTTT. This translates into CASSKTGGIQPQHF.